The rows below give T cell receptor beta chains drawn from one sample of a study of identical twins. MiXCR, run by TCRdb on the 5' RACE reads, gives a single entry per CDR3 protein. The table records 750,000 to 950,000 distinct CDR3 sequences, around 12% of them present only once. These data also formed part of another study, on yellow fever vaccine responses in identical twins.

Sequences were obtained from PBMCs. The receptors originated from a woman aged 18 to 35 in good health. The CDR3 runs from the conserved cysteine through the conserved F or W. Fields, in order: V gene, D gene, J gene, clone size, CDR3 DNA, CDR3 protein. D genes are given only for firm matches. Only some rows state a clone size, as once, few, many or a class for expanded clones.

>TRBV18|NA|TRBJ1-2|few
TGTGCCAGCTCACCACCAGTACGTTTTTCGAACTATGGCTACACCTTC
CASSPPVRFSNYGYTF
>TRBV20-1|NA|TRBJ1-6|many
TGCAGTGCTAGAGATTCTCAGGGAATCCATAATTCACCCCTCCACTTT
CSARDSQGIHNSPLHF
>TRBV2|NA|TRBJ2-2|NA
TGTGCCAGCAGGAAGGGGACGGACACCGGGGAGCTGTTTTTT
CASRKGTDTGELFF
>TRBV10-3|TRBD2|TRBJ2-5|many
TGTGCCATCAGTGAGGACGGTGGCCTGGGAGGGCAAGAGACCCAGTACTTC
CAISEDGGLGGQETQYF
>TRBV5-1|TRBD1|TRBJ2-2|many
TGCGCCAGCAGCTCGTCACAGGGGGGATCCGGGGAGCTGTTTTTT
CASSSSQGGSGELFF
>TRBV5-5|NA|TRBJ2-5|NA
TGTGCCAGCACCACAACAGGAGGAGGAAAGACCCAGTACTTC
CASTTTGGGKTQYF
>TRBV3-1|NA|TRBJ2-7|NA
TGTGCCAGCAGCCAAGAATTTACGGGAACCGCCTACGAGCAGTACTTC
CASSQEFTGTAYEQYF
>TRBV4-1|NA|TRBJ2-2|many
TGCGCCAGCAGCCAGATGGGACTCCTTAGGACCGGGGAGCTGTTTTTT
CASSQMGLLRTGELFF
>TRBV15|NA|TRBJ2-3|NA
TGTGCCACCAGCAGAGATTTTAGGGCATCCACAGATACGCAGTATTTT
CATSRDFRASTDTQYF
>TRBV7-9|NA|TRBJ2-5|few
TGTGCCAGCAGCTACCAGGGTTTAGGCGAGACCCAGTACTTC
CASSYQGLGETQYF
>TRBV2|NA|TRBJ2-5|many
TGTGCCAGCAACAGGAGAAGCCAAGAGACCCAGTACTTC
CASNRRSQETQYF
>TRBV12-3/TRBV12-4|TRBD1|TRBJ1-1|many
TGTGCCAGCAGTTTAGCTAAATCACGGACAGGCCAAATCAGGGCTTTCTTT
CASSLAKSRTGQIRAFF
>TRBV12-3/TRBV12-4|TRBD1|TRBJ1-3|few
TGTGCCAGCAGTCGGGACAGAACAAGAAACACCATATATTTT
CASSRDRTRNTIYF
>TRBV19|NA|TRBJ1-6|few
TGTGCCAGTAGTATAGGACAGAATAATTCACCCCTCCACTTT
CASSIGQNNSPLHF
>TRBV3-1|TRBD2|TRBJ2-1|NA
TGTGCCAGCAGCCAAGATAGGGGACTATGGGGAAATGAGCAGTTCTTC
CASSQDRGLWGNEQFF
>TRBV5-1|NA|TRBJ1-1|many
TGCGCCAGCAGCTTGGGGGGCCTCGCGGGGAACACTGAAGCTTTCTTT
CASSLGGLAGNTEAFF
>TRBV18|TRBD1|TRBJ1-1|few
TGTGCCAGCTCGTCAGGACAGGGCGCTTTGAACACTGAAGCTTTCTTT
CASSSGQGALNTEAFF
>TRBV4-1|NA|TRBJ1-1|many
TGCGCCAGCAGCCCAAGACACGCGAAAGACACTGAAGCTTTCTTT
CASSPRHAKDTEAFF
>TRBV25-1|TRBD2|TRBJ2-5|NA
TGTGCCAGCAGTGAGACTAGCGGGGGAGAGACCCAGTACTTC
CASSETSGGETQYF
>TRBV6-2/TRBV6-3|NA|TRBJ2-2|many
TGTGCCAGCAGCTACAGGGTAGGGACCGGGGAGCTGTTTTTT
CASSYRVGTGELFF
>TRBV20-1|NA|TRBJ2-2|NA
TGCAGTGCTCGGGACGTCCCCACCGGGGAGCTGTTTTTT
CSARDVPTGELFF
>TRBV2|NA|TRBJ2-2|NA
TGTGCCAGGGGATCCGGGGCCGCGAACACCGGGGAGCTGTTTTTT
CARGSGAANTGELFF
>TRBV7-9|NA|TRBJ1-1|few
TGTGCCAGCAGCTGGCGGTTAGGGGAAAACACTGAAGCTTTCTTT
CASSWRLGENTEAFF
>TRBV5-6|NA|TRBJ2-7|few
TGTGCCAGCAGCTTAGGTCGAGCCTTGTTGGGGGAGCAGTACTTC
CASSLGRALLGEQYF
>TRBV4-1|NA|TRBJ1-1|few
TGCGCCAGCAGCCATGGGACAAGGGTGAACACTGAAGCTTTCTTT
CASSHGTRVNTEAFF
>TRBV12-3/TRBV12-4|TRBD2|TRBJ2-3|NA
TGTGCCAGCAGTCTCGGGGAGCGGGGGGCCGTAGGAGGCCCAGATACGCAGTATTTT
CASSLGERGAVGGPDTQYF
>TRBV9|NA|TRBJ2-4|few
TGTGCCAGCAGCCCAGATATAAGGGGAAACATTCAGTACTTC
CASSPDIRGNIQYF
>TRBV2|NA|TRBJ1-2|few
TGTGCCAGCAGTGAGTCACCAGGGCGAGGCTACACCTTC
CASSESPGRGYTF
>TRBV11-1|NA|TRBJ2-1|NA
TGTGCCAGCAGCTTACGGACAGGGCCCGGACTAGCGACTTACAATGAGCAGTTCTTC
CASSLRTGPGLATYNEQFF
>TRBV5-6|NA|TRBJ1-6|few
TGTGCCAGCAGCTTGAGGGTAGTACCTAATTCACCCCTCCACTTT
CASSLRVVPNSPLHF
>TRBV12-3/TRBV12-4|NA|TRBJ2-3|few
TGTGCCACCCTGGGAGACACAGATACGCAGTATTTT
CATLGDTDTQYF
>TRBV19|NA|TRBJ1-5|few
TGTGCCAGTAGTGGGACGTCGGGCAATCAGCCCCAGCATTTT
CASSGTSGNQPQHF
>TRBV15|NA|TRBJ2-5|once
TGTGCCACCAGCAGAGATTCAGGGCGAGAGACCCAGTACTTC
CATSRDSGRETQYF
>TRBV7-9|TRBD2|TRBJ2-1|NA
TGTGCCAGCAGCTTTCTGACTAGCGGTTTTTTGAATGAGCAGTTCTTC
CASSFLTSGFLNEQFF
>TRBV12-3/TRBV12-4|NA|TRBJ2-1|NA
TGTGCCAGCAGTAGCCAACTACGACCCTACAATGAGCAGTTCTTC
CASSSQLRPYNEQFF
>TRBV7-8|NA|TRBJ2-1|few
TGTGCCAGCAGCGACCGACTAGAGTTTAGCGAGCAGTTCTTC
CASSDRLEFSEQFF
>TRBV20-1|TRBD1|TRBJ1-2|many
TGCAGTGCTAGACCCGGGACAGGGAACTATGGCTACACCTTC
CSARPGTGNYGYTF
>TRBV29-1|NA|TRBJ1-4|many
TGCAGCGCCCGCTGGGACGAAAAACTGTTTTTT
CSARWDEKLFF
>TRBV5-1|TRBD1|TRBJ1-2|NA
TGCGCCAGCAGCTTGAAGGGACAGGGGAGCGACTATGGCTACACCTTC
CASSLKGQGSDYGYTF
>TRBV5-1|NA|TRBJ2-1|few
TGCGCCAGCAGCTCGGACATTTCCTACAATGAGCAGTTCTTC
CASSSDISYNEQFF
>TRBV7-9|TRBD2|TRBJ2-1|NA
TGTGCCAGCAGAACCGGTAGCGGGGGGTCCTACAATGAGCAGTTCTTC
CASRTGSGGSYNEQFF
>TRBV3-1|TRBD2|TRBJ2-3|few
TGTGCCAGCAGCCAACCCTATAGCGGGGCAAACCCCACAGATACGCAGTATTTT
CASSQPYSGANPTDTQYF
>TRBV20-1|NA|TRBJ2-3|many
TGCAGTGCTAGCGGACAGGGTGCGGGAGCAGATACGCAGTATTTT
CSASGQGAGADTQYF
>TRBV5-1|NA|TRBJ2-3|many
TGCGCCAGCAGCCCAGGTGGAGTTGAAACGCAGTATTTT
CASSPGGVETQYF
>TRBV9|NA|TRBJ2-2|NA
TGTGCCAGCAGCTTTGCCAGAGTCGGGGAGCTGTTTTTT
CASSFARVGELFF
>TRBV6-1|NA|TRBJ1-5|NA
TGTGCCAGCAGTGAATTTGGGGAACAGGTGTACCAGCCCCAGCATTTT
CASSEFGEQVYQPQHF
>TRBV3-1|NA|TRBJ2-3|many
TGTGCCAGCAGCCAGTCTTTCCCAGATACGCAGTATTTT
CASSQSFPDTQYF
>TRBV7-9|TRBD2|TRBJ2-5|few
TGTGCCAGCAGCTCCCGGACTAGCGGCGACCAAGAGACCCAGTACTTC
CASSSRTSGDQETQYF
>TRBV11-2|TRBD1|TRBJ2-5|many
TGTGCCAGCAGCTTCGCGAAGGGGGCACGACGAGAGACCCAGTACTTC
CASSFAKGARRETQYF
>TRBV4-2|TRBD2|TRBJ2-1|NA
TGTGCCAGCAGCCTCCACGGACTAGCGGGAGCGTCTGAGCAGTTCTTC
CASSLHGLAGASEQFF
>TRBV5-1|NA|TRBJ1-1|NA
TGCGCCAGCAGCTTGGAAGCGACAGTGAACACTGAAGCTTTCTTT
CASSLEATVNTEAFF
>TRBV11-2|NA|TRBJ2-5|few
TGTGCCAGCAGCTTTCAAGGACAAACAACCCAAGAGACCCAGTACTTC
CASSFQGQTTQETQYF